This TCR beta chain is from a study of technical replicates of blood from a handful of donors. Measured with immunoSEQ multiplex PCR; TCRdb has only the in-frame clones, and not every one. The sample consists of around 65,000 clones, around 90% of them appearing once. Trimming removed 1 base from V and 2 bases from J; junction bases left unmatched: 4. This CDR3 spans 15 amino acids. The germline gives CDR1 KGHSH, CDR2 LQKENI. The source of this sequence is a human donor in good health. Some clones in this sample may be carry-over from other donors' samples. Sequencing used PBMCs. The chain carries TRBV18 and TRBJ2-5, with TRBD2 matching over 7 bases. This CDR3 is CASSPRLAEQETQYF. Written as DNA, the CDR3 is TGTGCCAGCTCACCACGCCTAGCGGAGCAAGAGACCCAGTACTTC.